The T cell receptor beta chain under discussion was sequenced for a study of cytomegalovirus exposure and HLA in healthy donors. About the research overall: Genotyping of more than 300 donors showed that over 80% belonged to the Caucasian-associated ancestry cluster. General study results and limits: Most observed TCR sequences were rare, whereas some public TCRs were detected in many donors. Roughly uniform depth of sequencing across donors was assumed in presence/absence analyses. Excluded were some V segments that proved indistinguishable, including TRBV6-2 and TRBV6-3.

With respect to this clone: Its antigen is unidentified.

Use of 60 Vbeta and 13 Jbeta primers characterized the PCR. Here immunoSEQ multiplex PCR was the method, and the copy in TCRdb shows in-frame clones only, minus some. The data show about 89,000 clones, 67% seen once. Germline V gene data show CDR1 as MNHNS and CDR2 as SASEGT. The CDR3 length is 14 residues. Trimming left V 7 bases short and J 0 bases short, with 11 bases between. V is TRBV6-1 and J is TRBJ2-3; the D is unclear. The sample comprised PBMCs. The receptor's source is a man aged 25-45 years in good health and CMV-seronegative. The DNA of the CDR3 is TGTGCCAGCACACGCGCGACTAGCACAGATACGCAGTATTTT. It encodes CASTRATSTDTQYF.